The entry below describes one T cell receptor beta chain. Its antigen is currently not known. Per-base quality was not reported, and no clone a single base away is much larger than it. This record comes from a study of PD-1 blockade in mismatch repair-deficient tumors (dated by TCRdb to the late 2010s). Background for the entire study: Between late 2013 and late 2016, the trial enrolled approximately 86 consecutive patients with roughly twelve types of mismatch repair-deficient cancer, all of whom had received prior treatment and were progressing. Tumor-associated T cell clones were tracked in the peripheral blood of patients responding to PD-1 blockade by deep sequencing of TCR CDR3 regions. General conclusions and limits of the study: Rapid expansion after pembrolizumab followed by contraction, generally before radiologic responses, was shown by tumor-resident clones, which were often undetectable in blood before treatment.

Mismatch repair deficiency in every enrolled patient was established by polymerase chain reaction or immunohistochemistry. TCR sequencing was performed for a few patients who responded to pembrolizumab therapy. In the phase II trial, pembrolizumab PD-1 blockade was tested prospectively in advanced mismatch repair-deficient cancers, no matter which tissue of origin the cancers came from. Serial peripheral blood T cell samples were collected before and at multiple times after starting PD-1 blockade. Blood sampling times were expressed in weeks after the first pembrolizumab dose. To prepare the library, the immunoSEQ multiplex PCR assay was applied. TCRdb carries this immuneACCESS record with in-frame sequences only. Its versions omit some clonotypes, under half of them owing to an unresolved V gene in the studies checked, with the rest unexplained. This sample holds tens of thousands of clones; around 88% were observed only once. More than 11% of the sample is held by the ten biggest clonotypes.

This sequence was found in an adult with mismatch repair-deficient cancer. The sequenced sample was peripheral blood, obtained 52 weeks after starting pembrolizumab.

CDR3 region: CASSQTVAGGETDTQYF. The nucleotides read TGTGCCAGCAGTCAAACTGTAGCGGGAGGGGAAACAGATACGCAGTATTTT. This sequence uses TRBV27 and TRBJ2-3; 11 bases in between match TRBD2. Reading the germline V gene (reference sequence) gives CDR1 MNHEY and CDR2 SMNVEV. Including the terminal cysteine and phenylalanine, the CDR3 comprises 17 residues. CDR3 DNA only is kept here, 51 bases in frame from base 1. Compared with germline, V lacks 5 bases and J lacks 3 bases; bases without a gene match: 10.